The entry that follows covers one T cell receptor (beta chain) sequence. The antigen is unknown. One base away lies a much larger clone, so this may be a sequencing read error. Libraries for TCR beta were made by quantitative 5'-RACE with molecular barcodes. MiXCR, run by TCRdb on the 5' RACE reads, gives a single entry per CDR3 protein. The sample records about 130,000 distinct CDR3 sequences, around 6.6% being singletons. This sample is part of a study of CD8 T cells in ankylosing spondylitis. The study's findings and limits: Disease-linked clones reportedly concentrated significantly in matched ankylosing spondylitis synovial fluid. Made up of roughly 8 highly homologous variants, a TCR beta motif appeared characteristic of ankylosing spondylitis blood.

Germline CDR1 reads SGHAT; CDR2 reads FQNNGV. Trimming took off 0 bases at V and 5 bases at J, with 14 bases between the two ends. CDR3 size: 15 residues. This chain connects TRBV11-2 to TRBJ2-7, with no clear D. Sequencing was carried out using blood, either unsorted or a sorted T cell fraction (not recorded which). This TCR came from a female donor with ankylosing spondylitis or in good health (not recorded which). CDR3 region: CASSLDSVGSDEQYF. The DNA for the CDR3 is TGTGCCAGCAGCTTAGACAGCGTGGGATCGGACGAGCAGTACTTC.